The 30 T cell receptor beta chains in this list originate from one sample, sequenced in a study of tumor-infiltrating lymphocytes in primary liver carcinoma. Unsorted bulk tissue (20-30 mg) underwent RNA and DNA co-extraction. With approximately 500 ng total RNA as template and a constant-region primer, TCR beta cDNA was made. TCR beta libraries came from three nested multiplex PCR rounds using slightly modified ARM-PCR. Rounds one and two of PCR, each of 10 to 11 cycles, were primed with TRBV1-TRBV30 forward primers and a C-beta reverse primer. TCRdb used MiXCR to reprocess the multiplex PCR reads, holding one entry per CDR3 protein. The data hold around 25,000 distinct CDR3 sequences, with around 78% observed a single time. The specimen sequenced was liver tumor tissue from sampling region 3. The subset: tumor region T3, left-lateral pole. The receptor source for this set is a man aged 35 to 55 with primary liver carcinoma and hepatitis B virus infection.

The DNA of the CDR3 is TGCAGCGTTGAAAAATGGGCTAGAATTCAGGGTACGCAGTATTTT. It codes for CSVEKWARIQGTQYF. This chain uses TRBV29-1 with TRBJ2-3; maybe TRBD1 (5 bases). V was clipped by 2 bases and J by 8 bases, with 20 bases between them. The CDR3 covers 15 residues. Germline lookup yields CDR1 SQVTM and CDR2 ANQGSEA.

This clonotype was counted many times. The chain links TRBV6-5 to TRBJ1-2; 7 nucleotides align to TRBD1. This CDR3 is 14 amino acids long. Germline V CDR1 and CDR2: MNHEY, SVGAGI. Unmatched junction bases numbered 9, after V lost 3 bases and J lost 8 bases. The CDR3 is CASSYQAGGYGYTF. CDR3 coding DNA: TGTGCCAGCAGTTATCAAGCAGGGGGATACGGCTACACCTTC.

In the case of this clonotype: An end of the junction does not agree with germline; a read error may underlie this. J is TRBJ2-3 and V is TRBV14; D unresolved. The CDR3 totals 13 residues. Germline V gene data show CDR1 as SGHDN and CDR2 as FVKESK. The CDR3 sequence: CTSNILNSYTQYF. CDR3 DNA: TGTACCAGCAACATATTAAACTCGTATACGCAGTATTTT.

The CDR3 protein is CASSGSASGPYTGELFF. The CDR3 nucleotides read TGCGCCAGCAGCGGCTCGGCCTCTGGCCCCTATACCGGGGAGCTGTTTTTT. The chain has TRBV5-1 and TRBJ2-2; D gene unclear. This CDR3 spans 17 amino acids. Germline CDR1 reads SGHRS; CDR2 reads YFSETQ. The ends were cut back, 4 bases at V and 5 bases at J, with 21 bases in the middle.

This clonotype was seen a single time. The CDR3 is CASSLGRGGTNTELFF. DNA of the CDR3: TGTGCCAGCAGCTTGGGTCGAGGGGGGACGAACACTGAACTTTTCTTT. This chain uses TRBV5-4 with TRBJ1-1, with D possibly being TRBD1 (6 bases). Trimming took 0 bases from V and 13 from J, leaving 25 bases between them. CDR1 is SGHNT and CDR2 is YYREEE in the germline V gene (reference sequence). This CDR3 is 16 amino acids long.

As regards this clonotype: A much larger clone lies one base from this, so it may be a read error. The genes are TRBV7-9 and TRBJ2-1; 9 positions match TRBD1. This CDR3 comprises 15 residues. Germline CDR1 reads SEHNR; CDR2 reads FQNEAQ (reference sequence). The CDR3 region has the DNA TGTGTCAGCAGCGGGGACAGGGTAACCTACAATGAGCAGTTCTTC. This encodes CVSSGDRVTYNEQFF.

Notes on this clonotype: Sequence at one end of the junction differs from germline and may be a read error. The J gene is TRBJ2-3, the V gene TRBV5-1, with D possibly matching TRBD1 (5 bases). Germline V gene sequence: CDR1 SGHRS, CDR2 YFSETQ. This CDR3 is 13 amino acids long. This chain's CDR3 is CASRGAGPDAQYF. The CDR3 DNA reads TGCGCCAGCAGAGGCGCAGGGCCAGACGCGCAGTACTTT. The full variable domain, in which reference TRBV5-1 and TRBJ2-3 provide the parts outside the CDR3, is KAGVTQTPRYLIKTRGQQVTLSCSPISGHRSVSWYQQTPGQGLQFLFEYFSETQRNKGNFPGRFSGRQFSNSRSEMNVSTLELGDSALYLCASRGAGPDAQYFGPGTRLTVL.

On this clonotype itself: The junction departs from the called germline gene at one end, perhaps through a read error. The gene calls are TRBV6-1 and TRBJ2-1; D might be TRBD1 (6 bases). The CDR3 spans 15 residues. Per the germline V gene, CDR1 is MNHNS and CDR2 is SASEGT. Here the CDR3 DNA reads TGTGTCAGCAGAGTCGGGACAAGTGGGTACAATGAGCAGTTCTTC. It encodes CVSRVGTSGYNEQFF.

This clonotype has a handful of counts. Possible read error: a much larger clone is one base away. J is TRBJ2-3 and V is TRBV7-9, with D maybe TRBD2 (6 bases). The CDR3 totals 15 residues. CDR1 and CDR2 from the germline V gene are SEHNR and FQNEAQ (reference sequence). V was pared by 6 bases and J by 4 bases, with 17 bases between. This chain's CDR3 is CASRLRGGDPDTQYF. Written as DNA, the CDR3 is TGTGCCAGCAGGTTACGAGGAGGGGACCCAGATACGCAGTATTTT.

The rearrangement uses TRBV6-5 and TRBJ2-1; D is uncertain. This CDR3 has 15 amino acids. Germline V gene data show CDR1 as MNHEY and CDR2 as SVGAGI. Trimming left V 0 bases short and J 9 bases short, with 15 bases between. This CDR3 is CASSYSVLEDVEQFF. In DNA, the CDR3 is TGTGCCAGCAGTTACTCGGTTCTAGAAGATGTTGAGCAGTTCTTC.

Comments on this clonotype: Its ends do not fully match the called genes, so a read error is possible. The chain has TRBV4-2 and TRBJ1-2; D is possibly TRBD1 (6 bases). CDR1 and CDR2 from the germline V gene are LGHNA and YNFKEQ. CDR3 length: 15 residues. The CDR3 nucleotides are TGTGCCAGCAGTCAAGAGGCAGGGGATGGATCTGGCTACACCTTC. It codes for CASSQEAGDGSGYTF.

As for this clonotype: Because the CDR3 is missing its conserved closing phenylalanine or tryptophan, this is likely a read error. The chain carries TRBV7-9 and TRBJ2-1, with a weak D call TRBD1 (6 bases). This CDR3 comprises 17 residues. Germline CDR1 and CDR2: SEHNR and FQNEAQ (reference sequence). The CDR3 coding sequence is TGTGTTAGCAGCTTACCATATCAGGGGCCTAAAACAAATGAGCAGTTCTAC. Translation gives CVSSLPYQGPKTNEQFY.

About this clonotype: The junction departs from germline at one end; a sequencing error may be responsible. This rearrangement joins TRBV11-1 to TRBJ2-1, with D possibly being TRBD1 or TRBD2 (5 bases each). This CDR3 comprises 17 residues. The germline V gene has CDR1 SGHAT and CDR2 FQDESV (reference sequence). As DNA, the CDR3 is TGTGTCAGCAGCCTAACCTCCCCGGGACGGGGTAACGATGAGCGGTTCTTC. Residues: CVSSLTSPGRGNDERFF.

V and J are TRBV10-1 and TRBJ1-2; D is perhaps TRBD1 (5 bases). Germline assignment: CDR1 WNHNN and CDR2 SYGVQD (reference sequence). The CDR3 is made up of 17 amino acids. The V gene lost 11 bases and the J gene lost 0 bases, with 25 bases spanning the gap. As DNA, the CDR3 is TGCGCCGGCAAAAACGACAGAGAAGGCCAAGCTAACTATGGCTACACCTTC. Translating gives CAGKNDREGQANYGYTF.

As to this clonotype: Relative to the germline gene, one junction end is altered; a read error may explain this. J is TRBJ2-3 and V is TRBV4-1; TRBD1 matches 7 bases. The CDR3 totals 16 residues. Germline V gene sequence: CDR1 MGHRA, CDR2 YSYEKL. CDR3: CASSQDGTVSIDTRYF. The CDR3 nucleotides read TGCGCCAGCAGCCAAGACGGGACAGTTAGCATAGATACGCGGTATTTT.

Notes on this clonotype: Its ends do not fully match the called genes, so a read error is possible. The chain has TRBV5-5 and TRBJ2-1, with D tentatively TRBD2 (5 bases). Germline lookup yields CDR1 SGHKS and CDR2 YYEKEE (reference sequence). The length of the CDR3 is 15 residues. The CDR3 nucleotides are TGCGCCAGCAGCCCCGGACGGGGTTCCTACAATGAACAGTTCTTC. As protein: CASSPGRGSYNEQFF.

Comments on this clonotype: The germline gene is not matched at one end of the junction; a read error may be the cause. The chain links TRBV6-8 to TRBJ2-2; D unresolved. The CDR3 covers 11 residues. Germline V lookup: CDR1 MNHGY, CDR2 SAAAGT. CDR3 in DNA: TGTGTCAGCCTAGACACAGGGGAGCTGTTTTTT. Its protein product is CVSLDTGELFF.

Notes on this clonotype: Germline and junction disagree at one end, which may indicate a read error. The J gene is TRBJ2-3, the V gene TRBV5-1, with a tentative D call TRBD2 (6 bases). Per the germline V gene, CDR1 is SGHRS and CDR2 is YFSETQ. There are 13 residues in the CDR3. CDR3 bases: TGCGCCAGCAGGGTAGCGGTCACATATACGCGGTATTTT. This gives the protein CASRVAVTYTRYF.

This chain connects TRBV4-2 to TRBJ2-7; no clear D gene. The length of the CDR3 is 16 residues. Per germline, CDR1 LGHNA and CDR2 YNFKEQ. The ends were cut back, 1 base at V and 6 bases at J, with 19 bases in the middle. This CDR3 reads CASSQVERSSFGEQYF. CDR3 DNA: TGTGCCAGCAGCCAAGTCGAACGAAGCTCCTTTGGCGAGCAGTACTTC.

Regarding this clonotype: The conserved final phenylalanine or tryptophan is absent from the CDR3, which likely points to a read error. The CDR3: CASSHRSLRSSYNEQFL. The CDR3, as DNA: TGTGCCAGCAGCCACCGGAGTTTGAGAAGCTCCTACAATGAGCAGTTCCTT. This chain connects TRBV11-2 to TRBJ2-1; D gene uncertain. V shed 5 bases and J shed 0 bases, with 17 bases lying between them. The CDR3 loop spans 17 amino acids. CDR1 is SGHAT and CDR2 is FQNNGV in the germline V gene.

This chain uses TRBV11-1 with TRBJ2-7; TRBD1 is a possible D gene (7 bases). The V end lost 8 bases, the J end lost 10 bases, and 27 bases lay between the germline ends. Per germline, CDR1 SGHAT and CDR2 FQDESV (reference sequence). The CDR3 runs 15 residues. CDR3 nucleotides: TGTGCCAGCGGCTCAGGGGGACTGGCGGAACTTCTTCAGTACTTC. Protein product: CASGSGGLAELLQYF.

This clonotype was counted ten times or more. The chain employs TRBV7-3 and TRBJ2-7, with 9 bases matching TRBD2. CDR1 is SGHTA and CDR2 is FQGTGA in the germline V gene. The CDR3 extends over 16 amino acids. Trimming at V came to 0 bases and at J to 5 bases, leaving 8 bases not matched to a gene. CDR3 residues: CASSLTGSGSLDEQYF. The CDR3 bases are TGTGCCAGCAGCTTAACGGGTAGCGGGAGTTTAGACGAGCAGTACTTC.

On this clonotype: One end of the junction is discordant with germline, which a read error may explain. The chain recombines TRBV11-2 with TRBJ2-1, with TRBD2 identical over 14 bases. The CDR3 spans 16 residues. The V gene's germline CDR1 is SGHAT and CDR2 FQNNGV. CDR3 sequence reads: CVSSYSSTSGRGGGFF. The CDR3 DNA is TGCGTCAGCAGCTACTCTTCGACTAGCGGGAGGGGAGGCGGGTTCTTC. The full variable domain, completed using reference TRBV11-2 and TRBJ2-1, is EAGVAQSPRYKIIEKRQSVAFWCNPISGHATLYWYQQILGQGPKLLIQFQNNGVVDDSQLPKDRFSAERLKGVDSTLKIQPAKLEDSAVYLCVSSYSSTSGRGGGFFGPGTRLTVL.

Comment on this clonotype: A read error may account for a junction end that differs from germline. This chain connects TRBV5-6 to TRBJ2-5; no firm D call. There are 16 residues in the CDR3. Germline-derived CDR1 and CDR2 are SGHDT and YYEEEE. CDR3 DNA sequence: TGTGCCAGCAGCTTGCATCAACTCGGCGGTCGAGAGATCCTGCACTTC. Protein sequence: CASSLHQLGGREILHF.

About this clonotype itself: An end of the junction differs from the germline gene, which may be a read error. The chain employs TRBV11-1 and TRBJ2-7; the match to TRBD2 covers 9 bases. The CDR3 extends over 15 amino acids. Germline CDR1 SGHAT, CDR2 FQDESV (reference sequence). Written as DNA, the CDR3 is TGTACCAGCAGCTCATGGGGACTAGCAGGACTTCTTCAGTACTTC. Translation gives CTSSSWGLAGLLQYF.

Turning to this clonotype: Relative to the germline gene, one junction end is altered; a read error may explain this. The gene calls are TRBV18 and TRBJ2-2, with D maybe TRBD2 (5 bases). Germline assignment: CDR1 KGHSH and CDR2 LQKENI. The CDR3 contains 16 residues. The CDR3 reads CASSQPSTSSTGEMFF. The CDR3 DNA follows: TGTGCCAGCTCACAACCGTCGACAAGTTCCACCGGGGAGATGTTTTTT.

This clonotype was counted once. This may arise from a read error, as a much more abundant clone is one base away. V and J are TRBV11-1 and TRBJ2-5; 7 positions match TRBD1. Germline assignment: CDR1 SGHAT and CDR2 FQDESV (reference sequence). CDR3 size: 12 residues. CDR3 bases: TGTGCCAGCAGTGGACAGGTGGAGACCCAGCACTTC. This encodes CASSGQVETQHF.

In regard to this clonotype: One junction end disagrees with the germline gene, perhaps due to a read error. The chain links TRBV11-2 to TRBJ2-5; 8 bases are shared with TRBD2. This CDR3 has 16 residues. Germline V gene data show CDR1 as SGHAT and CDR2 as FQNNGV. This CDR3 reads CVSRQTPGGGRKTQYF. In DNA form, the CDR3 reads TGTGTCAGCAGGCAAACTCCTGGCGGGGGGAGAAAGACCCAGTACTTC.

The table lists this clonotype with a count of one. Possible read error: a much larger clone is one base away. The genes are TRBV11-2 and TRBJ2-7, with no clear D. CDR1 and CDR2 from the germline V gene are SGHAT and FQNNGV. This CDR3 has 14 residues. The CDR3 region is CASSLTGGAYDQYF. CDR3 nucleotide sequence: TGTGCCAGCAGCTTAACCGGTGGAGCCTACGATCAGTACTTC.

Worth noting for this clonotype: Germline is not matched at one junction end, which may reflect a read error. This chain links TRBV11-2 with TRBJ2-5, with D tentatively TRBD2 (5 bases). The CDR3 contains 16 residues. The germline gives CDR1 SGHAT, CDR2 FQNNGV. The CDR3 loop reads CTSSQTPGAGKETQYF. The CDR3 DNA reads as TGTACCAGCAGCCAGACTCCTGGCGCGGGCAAAGAGACCCAGTACTTC.